This TCR beta chain was captured by sequencing in a study of blood T cell repertoires in COVID-19. Study overall: T cells, B-cell-depleted T cells, or PBMCs provided the cDNA or gDNA that served as material.

In the original workflow: From reference gene primer amplification, estimates of nucleated cell counts were derived. Using immunoSEQ multiplex PCR, the repertoire was profiled, and TCRdb retains in-frame clones only, with some absent. The DNA was the basis for D and trimming; V, J and clone size are from that table. The sample gives roughly 120,000 clones, 75% to 90% of which show up once; approximately 28% is in the top ten. Source material: peripheral blood. The sequence came from a man between 65 and 80 years old with active or convalescent COVID-19.

CDR3 loop: CAFLLAGGPDEQFF. CDR3 DNA sequence: TGTGCCTTCCTGCTAGCGGGAGGGCCGGATGAGCAGTTCTTC. J is TRBJ2-1 and V is TRBV30; TRBD2 agrees at 12 bases. Germline values: CDR1 GTSNPN, CDR2 SVGIG (reference sequence). With 7 bases clipped from V and 8 bases from J, the junction kept 9 bases outside the gene matches. The CDR3 length is 14 residues. The variable domain in full, completed from reference TRBV30 and TRBJ2-1, reads SQTIHQWPATLVQPVGSPLSLECTVEGTSNPNLYWYRQAAGRGLQLLFYSVGIGQISSEVPQNLSASRPQDRQFILSSKKLLLSDSGFYLCAFLLAGGPDEQFFGPGTRLTVL.